Given below is one TCR beta chain in context. What it recognizes is unknown. The sample is drawn from a study of cytomegalovirus exposure and HLA in healthy donors. The CDR3 is made up of 14 amino acids. Germline trimming cut 6 bases from V and 7 bases from J; bases unmatched to any gene: 10. The germline V gene encodes CDR1 MDHEN and CDR2 SYDVKM. Clones were sequenced by immunoSEQ multiplex PCR, and TCRdb holds only the in-frame ones, with some missing. Of tens of thousands of clones listed, approximately 93% are singletons. Study-level findings and limits: Within the 130 or so validation repertoires, first-cohort TCR clusters tended to co-occur, according to a later analysis.

The source of this sequence is a man aged 18 to 30 in good health and CMV-seropositive. Sequenced material: PBMCs. The chain has TRBV28 and TRBJ1-2; 8 bases match TRBD1. CDR3 residues: CASSQTGELRGYTF. CDR3 DNA sequence: TGTGCCAGCAGCCAGACAGGGGAGCTGCGTGGCTACACCTTC.